This record looks at one T cell receptor beta chain sequence and its context. V dropped 1 base and J dropped 0 bases, with 19 bases sitting between them. Per germline, CDR1 MGHRA and CDR2 YSYEKL. There are 19 residues in the CDR3. The record originates from a study of blood T cell repertoires in COVID-19. Libraries were prepared by immunoSEQ multiplex PCR; TCRdb keeps only in-frame clonotypes and omits some of them. The data hold about 100,000 clones, with roughly nine tenths observed a single time. This sequence joins TRBV4-1 and TRBJ1-3; TRBD1 might be the D (6 bases). This clonotype originated in a man in his fifties or sixties with active COVID-19. Sequenced material: peripheral blood. In nucleotides, the CDR3 is TGCGCCAGCAGCCAAGCCCAGGGGCCCTTAGGCTACTCTGGAAACACCATATATTTT. Translating it yields CASSQAQGPLGYSGNTIYF.